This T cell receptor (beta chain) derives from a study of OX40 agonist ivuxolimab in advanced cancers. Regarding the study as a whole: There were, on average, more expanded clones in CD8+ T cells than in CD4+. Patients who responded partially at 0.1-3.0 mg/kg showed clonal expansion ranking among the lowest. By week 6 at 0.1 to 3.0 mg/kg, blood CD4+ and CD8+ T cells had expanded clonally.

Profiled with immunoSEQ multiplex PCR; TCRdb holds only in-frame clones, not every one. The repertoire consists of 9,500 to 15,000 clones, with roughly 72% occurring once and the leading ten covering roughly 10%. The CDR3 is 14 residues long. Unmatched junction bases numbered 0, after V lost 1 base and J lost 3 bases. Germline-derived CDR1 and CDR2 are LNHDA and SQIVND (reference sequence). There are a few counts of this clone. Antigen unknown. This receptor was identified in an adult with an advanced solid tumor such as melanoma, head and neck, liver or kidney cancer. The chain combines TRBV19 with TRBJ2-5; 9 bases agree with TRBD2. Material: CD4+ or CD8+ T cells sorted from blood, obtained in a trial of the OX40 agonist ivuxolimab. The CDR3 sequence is CASSIGLAEETQYF. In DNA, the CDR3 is TGTGCCAGTAGTATAGGACTAGCGGAAGAGACCCAGTACTTC.